This T cell receptor beta chain emerged from a study of blood T cell repertoires in COVID-19. Study-level information: The United States, Italy and Spain were the sources of the acute and convalescent COVID-19 samples. T cells, B-cell-depleted T cells, or PBMCs supplied cDNA or gDNA.

The germline V gene encodes CDR1 LNHDA and CDR2 SQIVND (reference sequence). The ends were cut back, 5 bases at V and 3 bases at J, with 8 bases in the middle. CDR3 size: 13 residues. Participant-given clinical history determined each cohort assignment. Original handling: Nucleated cell counts were estimated from reference gene primer amplification. TCRdb's table, derived via immunoSEQ multiplex PCR, lists solely in-frame clones and lacks some. V and J calls plus clone size are reproduced from that table; the DNA served to infer D and trimming. Among about 270,000 clones, approximately 90% were seen once, and the ten largest hold roughly 2.3%.

This sequence joins TRBV19 and TRBJ1-3; D is unclear. Material for sequencing was PBMCs or T cells enriched from blood (not recorded which). This receptor was identified in a woman younger than 35 who had recovered from COVID-19. CDR3 DNA sequence: TGTGCCAGTAGTCACACGTATGGAAACACCATATATTTT. Translated: CASSHTYGNTIYF.